The T cell receptor beta chain under discussion was sequenced for a study of CD8 T cells in ankylosing spondylitis. Study findings and constraints: Seemingly characteristic of ankylosing spondylitis blood was a TCR beta motif consisting of several highly homologous variants.

This clonotype has at least ten counts. Its antigen is still unknown. The CDR3 sequence is 13 residues long. V was pared by 6 bases and J by 0 bases, with 8 bases between. TCRdb re-called the 5' RACE reads with MiXCR, one entry per CDR3 protein. Of a few hundred thousand distinct CDR3 sequences listed, more than 9.5% are singletons. The chain has TRBV12-3 or TRBV12-4 and TRBJ1-1, with D unresolved. This sequence was found in a male donor with ankylosing spondylitis. What was sequenced was blood, either unsorted or a sorted T cell fraction (not recorded which). As DNA, the CDR3 is TGTGCCAGCAGCCCCCACATGAACACTGAAGCTTTCTTT. Its translation: CASSPHMNTEAFF.